Shown below are 8 T cell receptor beta chains from a single sample sequenced in a study of CD8 T cells in Susac syndrome. When the RNA was reverse transcribed, random hexamers were used with an input of about 0.45 to 1 ug. TCRdb reprocessed the immunoSEQ multiplex PCR reads with MiXCR, giving one entry per CDR3 protein. Here the sample spans approximately 87,000 distinct CDR3 sequences, around 96% being singletons. The material sequenced was CD8+ T cells from PBMCs. Receptor source: a human donor with Susac syndrome.

This rearrangement joins TRBV5-1 to TRBJ2-2; D remains ambiguous. Germline V CDR1 and CDR2: SGHRS, YFSETQ. Trimming removed 1 base at V and 7 bases at J, with 8 bases between. The CDR3 totals 13 residues. CDR3 bases: TGCGCCAGCAGCTTGACCCCGGGCGGGGAGCTGTTTTTT. This sequence encodes CASSLTPGGELFF. The full variable domain, completed using reference TRBV5-1 and TRBJ2-2, is KAGVTQTPRYLIKTRGQQVTLSCSPISGHRSVSWYQQTPGQGLQFLFEYFSETQRNKGNFPGRFSGRQFSNSRSEMNVSTLELGDSALYLCASSLTPGGELFFGEGSRLTVL.

The rearrangement links TRBV7-6 to TRBJ2-7, with D tentatively TRBD1 or TRBD2 (5 bases each). The length of the CDR3 is 13 residues. Per germline, CDR1 SGHVS and CDR2 FNYEAQ. The germline V and J ends were trimmed by 4 bases and 3 bases, with 10 bases remaining between them. The CDR3 loop is CASSSGRFYEQYF. The CDR3 bases are TGTGCCAGCAGCTCGGGACGGTTCTACGAGCAGTACTTC.

In nucleotides, the CDR3 is TGTGCCAATGGGCTCCCGACCGCCAATGAGCAGTTCTTC. It encodes CANGLPTANEQFF. This chain joins TRBV11-2 and TRBJ2-1; no clear D gene. The CDR3 loop spans 13 amino acids. Germline lookup yields CDR1 SGHAT and CDR2 FQNNGV. Trimming removed 10 bases at V and 6 bases at J, with 16 bases between.

The chain combines TRBV4-2 with TRBJ2-1, with 7 positions matching TRBD2. CDR3 length: 16 amino acids. Trimming cost V 0 bases and J 6 bases; bases outside gene matches: 8. Looked up from germline, CDR1 is LGHNA and CDR2 is YNFKEQ. This chain's CDR3 is CASSQEDQRDGNEQFF. In DNA, the CDR3 is TGTGCCAGCAGCCAAGAAGACCAGCGGGACGGCAATGAGCAGTTCTTC.

This chain uses TRBV15 with TRBJ1-5; D unclear. V was cut by 4 bases and J by 1 base, with 5 bases left in between. Per germline, CDR1 LNHNV and CDR2 YYDKDF (reference sequence). This CDR3 is 13 amino acids long. The CDR3 DNA follows: TGTGCCACCAGCATTTCGAGCAATCAGCCCCAGCATTTT. Translation gives CATSISSNQPQHF.

The chain couples TRBV30 to TRBJ1-4, with D uncertain. The CDR3 has 14 residues. The V gene lost 3 bases and the J gene lost 8 bases, with 16 bases spanning the gap. The germline V gene has CDR1 GTSNPN and CDR2 SVGIG (reference sequence). The CDR3 nucleotides are TGTGCCTGGAGCACGGACGGAAAAGGCGAAAAACTGTTTTTT. Protein product: CAWSTDGKGEKLFF. The variable domain in full, completed from reference TRBV30 and TRBJ1-4, reads SQTIHQWPATLVQPVGSPLSLECTVEGTSNPNLYWYRQAAGRGLQLLFYSVGIGQISSEVPQNLSASRPQDRQFILSSKKLLLSDSGFYLCAWSTDGKGEKLFFGSGTQLSVL.

The chain is built from TRBV7-9 and TRBJ1-1; perhaps TRBD1 as D (6 bases). Looked up from germline, CDR1 is SEHNR and CDR2 is FQNEAQ (reference sequence). This CDR3 is built from 14 residues. V was trimmed by 5 bases and J by 1 base, leaving 11 bases between them. The CDR3 spells CASSGGAANTEAFF. CDR3 sequence (DNA): TGTGCCAGCAGCGGGGGGGCGGCGAACACTGAAGCTTTCTTT.

The chain combines TRBV27 with TRBJ1-2; D gene uncertain. The CDR3 runs 13 residues. V was shortened by 3 bases and J by 6 bases, with 11 bases between the two germline ends. Germline CDR1 MNHEY, CDR2 SMNVEV (reference sequence). The CDR3 sequence: CASSFRHVDGYTF. The CDR3 nucleotides are TGTGCCAGCAGTTTTCGCCACGTCGATGGCTACACCTTC.